A single sample gave rise to the 14 T cell receptor beta chains below, sequenced in a study of PD-1 blockade in classical Hodgkin lymphoma. Following autologous stem cell transplantation, relapse occurred in every patient, and exposure to brentuximab vedotin varied. With magnetic negative selection, CD4+ T cells were purified from PBMCs that had been thawed. Sequencing was performed with immunoSEQ multiplex PCR; in TCRdb, only in-frame clones are kept and a portion is missing. Of just under 30,000 clones listed, roughly 85% are singletons. Sequencing used CD4+ T cells from blood, obtained at baseline. All receptors come from a human donor with classical Hodgkin lymphoma.

V is TRBV30 and J is TRBJ2-2; the D gene is possibly TRBD2 (5 bases). V lost 2 bases, J lost 4 bases, and 14 bases lay in between. Germline values: CDR1 GTSNPN, CDR2 SVGIG (reference sequence). This CDR3 comprises 15 residues. The DNA for the CDR3 is TGTGCCTGGAGTCTGAGCGGCGTACCCACCGGGGAGCTGTTTTTT. Residues: CAWSLSGVPTGELFF.

This clone showed up just a few times. V and J are TRBV4-1 and TRBJ1-3; 7 nucleotides match TRBD1. Germline trimming cut 3 bases from V and 1 base from J; bases unmatched to any gene: 3. The CDR3 sequence is 15 residues long. Germline V gives CDR1 MGHRA, CDR2 YSYEKL. The CDR3 sequence is CASSHEQGSGNTIYF. In DNA, the CDR3 is TGCGCCAGCAGCCACGAACAGGGGTCTGGAAACACCATATATTTT.

The genes are TRBV27 and TRBJ1-2, with TRBD1 identical over 7 bases. CDR1 is MNHEY, CDR2 SMNVEV, per germline (reference sequence). Trimming cost V 4 bases and J 6 bases; bases outside gene matches: 17. There are 17 residues in the CDR3. The DNA for the CDR3 is TGTGCCAGCAGTTCCCAGGGGGGCTCCTCAATTCGTCATGGCTACACCTTC. Amino acids: CASSSQGGSSIRHGYTF.

The chain uses TRBV4-3 and TRBJ1-5; D remains ambiguous. The CDR3 totals 14 residues. The germline V gene encodes CDR1 LGHNA and CDR2 YSLEER. With 5 bases removed from V and 1 base from J, the gap between germline ends came to 9 bases. CDR3 sequence: CASSKALSNQPQHF. In nucleotides, the CDR3 is TGCGCCAGCAGCAAAGCTCTGAGCAATCAGCCCCAGCATTTT.

V is TRBV7-2 and J is TRBJ2-7; a possible D gene is TRBD2 (5 bases). The CDR3 is 15 residues long. Germline CDR1 SGHTA, CDR2 FQGNSA. V shed 2 bases and J shed 5 bases, with 16 bases lying between them. As DNA, the CDR3 is TGTGCCAGCAGCTTATATTCGGGCGGGCTTGACGAGCAGTACTTC. Translating it yields CASSLYSGGLDEQYF.

The chain combines TRBV29-1 with TRBJ2-4; D uncertain. V lost 7 bases, J lost 3 bases, and 10 bases lay in between. Germline V gene lookup returns CDR1 SQVTM and CDR2 ANQGSEA. CDR3 length equals 12 residues. This CDR3 reads CSGAGLKNIQYF. CDR3 sequence (DNA): TGCAGCGGCGCAGGCCTCAAAAACATTCAGTACTTC.

J is TRBJ1-1 and V is TRBV5-1, with a possible D match to TRBD1 (6 bases). The V gene lost 5 bases and the J gene lost 1 base, with 9 bases spanning the gap. This CDR3 has 13 amino acids. The V gene's germline CDR1 is SGHRS and CDR2 YFSETQ. The CDR3 region is CASRKGENTEAFF. The CDR3 coding sequence is TGCGCCAGCAGGAAGGGGGAGAACACTGAAGCTTTCTTT. The whole variable domain, filled in from reference TRBV5-1 and TRBJ1-1, reads KAGVTQTPRYLIKTRGQQVTLSCSPISGHRSVSWYQQTPGQGLQFLFEYFSETQRNKGNFPGRFSGRQFSNSRSEMNVSTLELGDSALYLCASRKGENTEAFFGQGTRLTVV.

The V gene is TRBV6-5, the J gene TRBJ2-7; 7 bases align to TRBD1. Germline V lookup: CDR1 MNHEY, CDR2 SVGAGI. The CDR3 consists of 12 residues. V dropped 2 bases and J dropped 10; count of bases not matched to a gene: 5. CDR3 protein: CASSYRDRVQYF. The CDR3, as DNA: TGTGCCAGCAGTTACCGCGACAGGGTACAGTACTTC.

The chain links TRBV30 to TRBJ2-1; 13 bases agree with TRBD2. V was pared by 1 base and J by 10 bases, with 1 base of the junction left unmatched. Looked up from germline, CDR1 is GTSNPN and CDR2 is SVGIG (reference sequence). The length of the CDR3 is 13 residues. The CDR3 is CAWSGLAGGEQFF. CDR3 sequence (DNA): TGTGCCTGGAGTGGACTAGCGGGGGGAGAGCAGTTCTTC.

The chain recombines TRBV7-6 with TRBJ2-7, with 9 bases aligning to TRBD2. Germline CDR1 is SGHVS and CDR2 is FNYEAQ. The CDR3 extends over 19 amino acids. The ends lost 5 bases at V and 0 bases at J; junction bases unmatched: 17. As DNA, the CDR3 is TGTGCCAGCAGCGCAGGAGGTTTCAAAGGTAGCGGGAGCTCCTACGAGCAGTACTTC. Protein: CASSAGGFKGSGSSYEQYF.

The DNA of the CDR3 is TGTGCCAGCAGTCTCGACAGCTCTAGCTCCTACAATGAGCAGTTCTTC. This gives the protein CASSLDSSSSYNEQFF. V usage is TRBV28 and J usage is TRBJ2-1, with D tentatively TRBD1 (5 bases). V was pared by 5 bases and J by 0 bases, with 14 bases between. Germline loops: CDR1 MDHEN, CDR2 SYDVKM. The CDR3 extends over 16 amino acids.

The chain combines TRBV14 with TRBJ1-1; the match to TRBD1 covers 8 bases. The germline V gene encodes CDR1 SGHDN and CDR2 FVKESK. Trimming at V came to 4 bases and at J to 1 base, leaving 5 bases not matched to a gene. The CDR3 is 15 amino acids. CDR3 in DNA: TGTGCCAGCAGCCGGCAGGGGGCCGGGAACACTGAAGCTTTCTTT. Translating gives CASSRQGAGNTEAFF. The variable domain in full, with the rest retrieved from reference TRBV14 and TRBJ1-1, is EAGVTQFPSHSVIEKGQTVTLRCDPISGHDNLYWYRRVMGKEIKFLLHFVKESKQDESGMPNNRFLAERTGGTYSTLKVQPAELEDSGVYFCASSRQGAGNTEAFFGQGTRLTVV.

The genes are TRBV2 and TRBJ2-2, with 7 bases fitting TRBD1. Germline loops: CDR1 SNHLY, CDR2 FYNNEI. The CDR3 has 14 residues. J lost 4 bases, V lost 4 bases, and 3 bases had no gene match. The CDR3 nucleotides are TGTGCCAGCAGTGGACAGGGTATCACCGGGGAGCTGTTTTTT. It specifies CASSGQGITGELFF.

This clone was detected only once. This chain joins TRBV5-8 and TRBJ2-3; perhaps D is TRBD1 or TRBD2 (5 bases each). Germline V gives CDR1 SGHTS, CDR2 YDEGEE. V was clipped by 5 bases and J by 6 bases, with 19 bases between them. The CDR3 has 15 amino acids. The CDR3 DNA reads as TGTGCCAGCAGAAAGGACACGGGATACACCGATACGCAGTATTTT. Protein: CASRKDTGYTDTQYF. Drawing the rest from reference TRBV5-8 and TRBJ2-3, the complete variable domain is EAGVTQSPTHLIKTRGQQATLRCSPISGHTSVYWYQQALGLGLQFLLWYDEGEERNRGNFPPRFSGRQFPNYSSELNVNALELEDSALYLCASRKDTGYTDTQYFGPGTRLTVL.